One T cell receptor beta chain is described in this entry. Its antigen remains unidentified. Described time point: newly diagnosed GD, antithyroid drugs for less than 3 months. The TCR library was made from RNA extracted from PBMCs. This entry belongs to a study of regulatory T cells in long-lasting Graves disease. Study-level results: The number of shared public clonotypes was higher in persistent patients (roughly 3,000) than new patients (approximately 1,000).

This CDR3 is 15 amino acids long. Trimming stripped 0 bases from V and 8 bases from J, with 11 bases between. Germline V lookup: CDR1 SGHDN, CDR2 FVKESK. To make TCR beta libraries, researchers used iRepertoire HTBI primers and Arm-PCR of CDR3 regions. MiXCR was run by TCRdb on the multiplex PCR reads, yielding one entry per CDR3 protein. The data contain 450,000 to 500,000 distinct CDR3 sequences, around 15% of them seen just once; the ten biggest clones take up less than 15%. This sample also appeared in a second study, on T cells in Graves' hyperthyroidism and ophthalmopathy.

The origin of this receptor is a man aged 35 to 55 with Graves disease. V gene TRBV14 combines with J gene TRBJ1-6; D may be TRBD1 (5 bases). Material: peripheral blood mononuclear cells (PBMCs), obtained at new diagnosis, from a patient treated with antithyroid drugs. CDR3 nucleotide sequence: TGTGCCAGCAGCCAAGAATCATGGGGGTATTCACCCCTCCACTTT. Translating gives CASSQESWGYSPLHF.